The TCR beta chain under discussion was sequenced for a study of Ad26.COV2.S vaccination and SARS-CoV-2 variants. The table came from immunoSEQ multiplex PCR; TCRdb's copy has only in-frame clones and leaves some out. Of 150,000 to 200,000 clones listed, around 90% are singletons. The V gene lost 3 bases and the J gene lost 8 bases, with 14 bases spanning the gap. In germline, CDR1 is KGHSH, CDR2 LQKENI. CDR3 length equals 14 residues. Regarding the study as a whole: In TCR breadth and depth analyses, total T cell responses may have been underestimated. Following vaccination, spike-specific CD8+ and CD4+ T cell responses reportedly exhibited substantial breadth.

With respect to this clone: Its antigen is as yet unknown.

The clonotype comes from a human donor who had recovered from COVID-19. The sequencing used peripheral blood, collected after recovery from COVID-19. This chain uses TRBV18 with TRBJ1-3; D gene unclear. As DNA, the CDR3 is TGTGCCAGCTCACCGGGCCAGGCGGAATACACCATATATTTT. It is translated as CASSPGQAEYTIYF. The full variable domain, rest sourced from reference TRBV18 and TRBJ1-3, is NAGVMQNPRHLVRRRGQEARLRCSPMKGHSHVYWYRQLPEEGLKFMVYLQKENIIDESGMPKERFSAEFPKEGPSILRIQQVVRGDSAAYFCASSPGQAEYTIYFGEGSWLTVV.